Included here is one T cell receptor beta chain sequence, with context. These data originate in a study of blood T cell repertoires in COVID-19. As for the study in general: Samples came from the United States, Italy and Spain, spanning acute and convalescent COVID-19. Nucleic acid was either cDNA or gDNA, and it came from T cells, B-cell-depleted T cells, or PBMCs.

Clones were sequenced by immunoSEQ multiplex PCR, and TCRdb holds only the in-frame ones, with some missing. The sample holds about 410,000 clones, about nine tenths seen once. The ends lost 0 bases at V and 15 bases at J; junction bases unmatched: 5. The germline V gene has CDR1 MNHNS and CDR2 SASEGT. The CDR3 is 13 amino acids. The receptor was isolated from a young woman with active or convalescent COVID-19. The genes are TRBV6-1 and TRBJ2-1, with 10 bases lining up with TRBD2. The sample taken for sequencing was peripheral blood. The DNA for the CDR3 is TGTGCCAGCAGTGAAGCGCTAGCGGGAGTATGGTTCTTC. Translated: CASSEALAGVWFF.